This TCR beta chain was observed in a study of patients and donors after allogeneic stem cell transplantation. V was clipped by 1 base and J by 12 bases; unmatched bases: 6. The CDR3 loop spans 13 amino acids. Germline CDR1 is SEHNR and CDR2 is FQNEAQ (reference sequence). This clonotype showed up just a few times. TCRdb ran MiXCR on the RT-PCR reads and lists one entry per CDR3 protein. The sample carries roughly 230,000 distinct CDR3 sequences, 13% to 15% recorded once. The chain employs TRBV7-9 and TRBJ2-7; TRBD1 aligns across 10 bases. The specimen was blood, either unsorted or a sorted T cell fraction (not recorded which). The TCR was taken from a human donor who was either an allogeneic HSCT recipient or a stem cell or donor lymphocyte infusion donor (not recorded which). It is not recorded whose cells these are; they may come from a transplant donor. The CDR3 region is CASSLDGTGDRYF. CDR3 coding DNA: TGTGCCAGCAGCTTAGACGGGACAGGGGACCGGTACTTC. Based on the CDR3 plus reference TRBV7-9 and TRBJ2-7, the full variable domain is DTGVSQNPRHKITKRGQNVTFRCDPISEHNRLYWYRQTLGQGPEFLTYFQNEAQLEKSRLLSDRFSAERPKGSFSTLEIQRTEQGDSAMYLCASSLDGTGDRYFGPGTRLTVT.